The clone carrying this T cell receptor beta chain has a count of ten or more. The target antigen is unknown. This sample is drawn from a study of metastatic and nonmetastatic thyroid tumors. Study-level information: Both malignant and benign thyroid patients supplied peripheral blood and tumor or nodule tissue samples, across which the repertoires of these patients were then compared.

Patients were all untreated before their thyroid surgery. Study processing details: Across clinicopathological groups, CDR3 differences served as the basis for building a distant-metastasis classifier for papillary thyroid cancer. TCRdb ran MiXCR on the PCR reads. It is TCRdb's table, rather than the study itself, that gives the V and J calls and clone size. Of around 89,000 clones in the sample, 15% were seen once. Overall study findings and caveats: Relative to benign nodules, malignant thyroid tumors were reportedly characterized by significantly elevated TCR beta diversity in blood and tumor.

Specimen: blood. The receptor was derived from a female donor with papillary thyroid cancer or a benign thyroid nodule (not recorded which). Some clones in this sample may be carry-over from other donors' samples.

CDR3 nucleotide sequence: TGTGCCAGCAGTTCCATAGCGGGGGGCCTTAACAATGAGCAGTTCTTC. This translates into CASSSIAGGLNNEQFF. The V call is TRBV6-6, the J call TRBJ2-1; 10 bases line up with TRBD2. The CDR3 spans 16 residues. The germline gives CDR1 MNHNY, CDR2 SVGAGI (reference sequence). V lost 4 bases and J lost 5; bases outside the gene matches: 8.